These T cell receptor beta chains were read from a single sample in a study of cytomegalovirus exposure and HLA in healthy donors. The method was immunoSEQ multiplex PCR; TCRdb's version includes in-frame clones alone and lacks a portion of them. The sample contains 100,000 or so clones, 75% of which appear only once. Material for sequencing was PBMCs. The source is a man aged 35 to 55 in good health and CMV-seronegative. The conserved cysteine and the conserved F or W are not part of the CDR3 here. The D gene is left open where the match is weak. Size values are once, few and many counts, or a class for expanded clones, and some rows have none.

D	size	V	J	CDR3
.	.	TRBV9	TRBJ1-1	ASSVEAGANTEAF
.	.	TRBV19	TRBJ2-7	ASSTPNIETSYEQY
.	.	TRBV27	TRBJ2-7	ASSELNRLTEQY
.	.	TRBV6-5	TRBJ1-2	ASSYGGEYGYT
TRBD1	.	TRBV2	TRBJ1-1	ASSETGVDTEAF
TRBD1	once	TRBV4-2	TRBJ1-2	ASSQDSPRGHGYT
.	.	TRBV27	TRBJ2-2	ASSLLREDTGELF
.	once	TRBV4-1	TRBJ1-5	ASSQDALVGSSNQPQH
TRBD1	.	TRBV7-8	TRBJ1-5	ASSPPGQGHQPQH
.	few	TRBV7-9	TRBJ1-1	ASSGRHMNTEAF
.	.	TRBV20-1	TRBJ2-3	SATPGDTQY
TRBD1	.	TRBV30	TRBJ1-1	AWSGGQENTEAF
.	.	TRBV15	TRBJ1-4	ATSRDRGRGEKLF
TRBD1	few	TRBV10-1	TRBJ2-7	ASNGFNRGNLWGGGYEQY
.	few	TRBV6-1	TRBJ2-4	ASSGSITKNIQY
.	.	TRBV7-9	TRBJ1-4	ASSGGGEKLF
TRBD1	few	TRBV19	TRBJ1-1	ASSILTGTEAF
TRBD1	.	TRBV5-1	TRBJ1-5	ASSLSTGLWPQH
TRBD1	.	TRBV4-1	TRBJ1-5	ASSQGYRDRETQPQH
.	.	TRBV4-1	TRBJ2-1	ASSHSTLVNNEQF
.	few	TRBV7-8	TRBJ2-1	ASIRNRRSNEQF
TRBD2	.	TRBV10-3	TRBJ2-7	AISSGLAVSYEQY
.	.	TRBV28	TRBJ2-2	ASIQGRVGGELF
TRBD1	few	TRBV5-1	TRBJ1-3	ASSVGQVFSRNTIY
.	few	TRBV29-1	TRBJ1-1	SVEPNEAF
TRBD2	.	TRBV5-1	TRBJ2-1	ASSTGLAGGTWNEQF
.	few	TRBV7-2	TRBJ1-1	ASSRYTGRVAEAF
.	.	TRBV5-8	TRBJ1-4	ASSAAVSNEKLF
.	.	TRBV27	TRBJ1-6	ASSLGQQKNSPLH
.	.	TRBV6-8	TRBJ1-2	ASTDSEANYGYT
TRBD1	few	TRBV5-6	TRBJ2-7	ASSPRTGGVEQY
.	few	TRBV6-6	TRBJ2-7	ASSYSSRGVYEQY
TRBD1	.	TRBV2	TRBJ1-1	ASSATGPGTEAF